The 8 T cell receptor beta chains listed next were all sequenced from one sample in a study of blood T cell repertoires in COVID-19. Method: immunoSEQ multiplex PCR; TCRdb's copy keeps in-frame clones and lacks some. The table lists about 46,000 clones, 83% of them singletons, with around 5.7% in the top ten. Sequenced: peripheral blood. The receptors here all came from a woman aged 80 or over with acute or convalescent COVID-19.

The V call is TRBV11-2, the J call TRBJ1-1, with D possibly matching TRBD1 (5 bases). Trimming removed 5 bases from V and 5 bases from J, with 18 bases in between. Germline CDR1 and CDR2: SGHAT and FQNNGV. This CDR3 is built from 15 residues. The CDR3 loop is CASSGRAYKGTEAFF. CDR3 DNA sequence: TGTGCCAGCAGCGGGAGGGCCTACAAGGGGACTGAAGCTTTCTTT.

V is TRBV19 and J is TRBJ2-6; D unresolved. The CDR3 consists of 17 residues. Germline V CDR1 and CDR2: LNHDA, SQIVND (reference sequence). The germline V and J ends were trimmed by 1 base and 0 bases, with 10 bases remaining between them. The CDR3: CASSIGHDISGANVLTF. The CDR3 DNA reads as TGTGCCAGTAGTATAGGGCATGACATCTCTGGGGCCAACGTCCTGACTTTC.

V and J are TRBV12-2 and TRBJ1-5; TRBD1 reflects the table's D call only, with no check against the DNA. TRBV12-2 is listed as a pseudogene. The CDR3 runs to 16 residues. The CDR3 DNA follows: TGTGCAAGTCGCCGACAGGACAGGGGAAGGGGCCAGCCCCAGCATTTT. The encoded protein is CASRRQDRGRGQPQHF.

The rearrangement joins TRBV5-1 to TRBJ1-4, with 7 bases identical to TRBD1. Germline lookup yields CDR1 SGHRS and CDR2 YFSETQ. With V trimmed by 0 bases and J by 7 bases, 9 bases remained unmatched. The CDR3 extends over 16 amino acids. CDR3: CASSLVVGTAVEKLFF. CDR3 coding DNA: TGCGCCAGCAGCTTGGTAGTAGGGACAGCGGTTGAAAAACTGTTTTTT.

The V call is TRBV18, the J call TRBJ2-4; the match to TRBD1 covers 7 bases. This CDR3 is built from 16 residues. CDR1 is KGHSH, CDR2 LQKENI, per germline. The trim removed 5 bases at V and 0 bases at J, leaving 7 bases unmatched. The CDR3 DNA is TGTGCCAGCTCATATGACAGGGTTGGAGCCAAAAACATTCAGTACTTC. Amino acid sequence: CASSYDRVGAKNIQYF.

The chain links TRBV7-9 to TRBJ1-2; maybe TRBD1 (5 bases). The V and J ends lost 3 bases and 12 bases respectively, with 11 bases between them. This CDR3 region has 11 residues. Germline assignment: CDR1 SEHNR and CDR2 FQNEAQ (reference sequence). The DNA of the CDR3 is TGTGCCAGCAGCTTGGGGGGTCCACACACCTTC. Translating gives CASSLGGPHTF.

V is TRBV5-4 and J is TRBJ2-3; 12 bases are shared with TRBD2. Germline CDR1 reads SGHNT; CDR2 reads YYREEE (reference sequence). V lost 2 bases and J lost 6; bases outside the gene matches: 10. This CDR3 is 17 amino acids long. The CDR3 protein is CASSLMASGGAGDTQYF. For the CDR3, the DNA is TGTGCCAGCAGCTTAATGGCTAGCGGGGGGGCGGGGGATACGCAGTATTTT.

The chain joins TRBV5-1 to TRBJ2-7, with D perhaps matching TRBD1 (5 bases). CDR1 and CDR2 from the germline V gene are SGHRS and YFSETQ. The CDR3 covers 14 residues. Deletions cut 1 base from V and 2 bases from J, with 10 bases between. CDR3 nucleotide sequence: TGCGCCAGCAGCTTGTTGGTCAGGGCCTACGAGCAGTACTTC. Residues: CASSLLVRAYEQYF.